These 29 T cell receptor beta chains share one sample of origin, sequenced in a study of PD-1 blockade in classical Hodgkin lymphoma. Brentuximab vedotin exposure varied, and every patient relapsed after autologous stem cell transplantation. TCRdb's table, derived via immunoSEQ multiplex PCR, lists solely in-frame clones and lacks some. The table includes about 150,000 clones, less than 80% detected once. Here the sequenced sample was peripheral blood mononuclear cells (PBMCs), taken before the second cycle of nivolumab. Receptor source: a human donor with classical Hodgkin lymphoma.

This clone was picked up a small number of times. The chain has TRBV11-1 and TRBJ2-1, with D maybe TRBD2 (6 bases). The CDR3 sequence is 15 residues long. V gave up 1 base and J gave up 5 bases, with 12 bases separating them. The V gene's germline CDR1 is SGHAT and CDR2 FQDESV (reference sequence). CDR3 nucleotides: TGTGCCAGCAGCTTAGGAGGCGGGGCTAACAATGAGCAGTTCTTC. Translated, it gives CASSLGGGANNEQFF.

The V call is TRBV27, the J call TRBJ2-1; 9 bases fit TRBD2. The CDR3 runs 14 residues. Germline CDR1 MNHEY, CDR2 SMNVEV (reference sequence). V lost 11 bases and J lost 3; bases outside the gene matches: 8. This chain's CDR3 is CAPREREVYNEQFF. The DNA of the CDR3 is TGTGCCCCCAGGGAGCGGGAGGTCTACAATGAGCAGTTCTTC.

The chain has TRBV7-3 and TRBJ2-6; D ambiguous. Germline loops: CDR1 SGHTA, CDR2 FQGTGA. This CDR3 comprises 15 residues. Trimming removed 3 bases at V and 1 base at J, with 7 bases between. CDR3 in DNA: TGTGCCAGCAGCTTGTTGGTGTCTGGGGCCAACGTCCTGACTTTC. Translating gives CASSLLVSGANVLTF.

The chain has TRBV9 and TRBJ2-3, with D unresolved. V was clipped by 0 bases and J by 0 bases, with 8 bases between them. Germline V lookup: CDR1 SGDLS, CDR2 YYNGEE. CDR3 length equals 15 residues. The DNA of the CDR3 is TGTGCCAGCAGCGTAGAACTCACGAGCACAGATACGCAGTATTTT. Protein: CASSVELTSTDTQYF.

DNA of the CDR3: TGTGCCAGTAGTATAGACACCGGGACTAGCGGTAGCACAGATACGCAGTATTTT. Its protein product is CASSIDTGTSGSTDTQYF. J is TRBJ2-3 and V is TRBV19, with 11 bases identical to TRBD2. Germline loops: CDR1 LNHDA, CDR2 SQIVND (reference sequence). With 0 bases clipped from V and 0 bases from J, the junction kept 5 bases outside the gene matches. This CDR3 is built from 18 residues.

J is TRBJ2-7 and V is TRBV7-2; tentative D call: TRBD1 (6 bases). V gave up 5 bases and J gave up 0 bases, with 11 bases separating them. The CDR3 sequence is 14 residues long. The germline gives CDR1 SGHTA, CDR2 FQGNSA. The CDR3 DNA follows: TGTGCCAGCAGCCTCACAGGGAGCTCCTACGAGCAGTACTTC. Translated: CASSLTGSSYEQYF.

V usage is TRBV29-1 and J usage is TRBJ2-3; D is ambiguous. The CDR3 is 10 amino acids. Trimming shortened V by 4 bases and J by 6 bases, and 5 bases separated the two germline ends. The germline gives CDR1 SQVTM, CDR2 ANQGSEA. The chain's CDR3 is CSVGSDTQYF. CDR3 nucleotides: TGCAGCGTTGGCTCCGATACGCAGTATTTT.

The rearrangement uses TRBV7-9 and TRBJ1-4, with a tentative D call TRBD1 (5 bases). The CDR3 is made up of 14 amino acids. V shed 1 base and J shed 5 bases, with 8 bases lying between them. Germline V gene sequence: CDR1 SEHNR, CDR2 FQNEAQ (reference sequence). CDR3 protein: CASSLVGPNEKLFF. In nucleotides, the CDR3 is TGTGCCAGCAGCTTAGTGGGGCCGAATGAAAAACTGTTTTTT.

In nucleotides, the CDR3 is TGTGCCAGCAGCTTCTTGGAGCGGGAGCCTGAAGCTTTCTTT. It encodes CASSFLEREPEAFF. The V gene is TRBV5-5, the J gene TRBJ1-1, with D uncertain. Trimming left V 2 bases short and J 6 bases short, with 14 bases between. Germline lookup yields CDR1 SGHKS and CDR2 YYEKEE (reference sequence). The CDR3 is 14 amino acids.

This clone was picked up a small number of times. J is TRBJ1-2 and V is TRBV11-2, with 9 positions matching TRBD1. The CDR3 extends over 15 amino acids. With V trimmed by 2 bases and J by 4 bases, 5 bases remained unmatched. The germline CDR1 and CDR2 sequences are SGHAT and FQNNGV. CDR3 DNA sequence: TGTGCCAGCAGCTTAACACAGGGGGCTGGCTATGGCTACACCTTC. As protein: CASSLTQGAGYGYTF.

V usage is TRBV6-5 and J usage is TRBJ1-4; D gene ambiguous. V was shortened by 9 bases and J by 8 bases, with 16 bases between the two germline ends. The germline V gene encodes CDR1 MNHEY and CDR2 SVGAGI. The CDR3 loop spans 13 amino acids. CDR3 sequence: CASRAQWREKLFF. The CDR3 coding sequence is TGTGCCAGTAGAGCCCAGTGGCGAGAAAAACTGTTTTTT.

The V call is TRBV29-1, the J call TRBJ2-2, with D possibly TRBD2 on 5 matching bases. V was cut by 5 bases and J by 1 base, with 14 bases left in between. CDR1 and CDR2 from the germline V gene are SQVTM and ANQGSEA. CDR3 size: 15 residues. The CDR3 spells CSVRGFPRNTGELFF. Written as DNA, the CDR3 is TGCAGCGTTAGAGGGTTCCCCCGGAACACCGGGGAGCTGTTTTTT.

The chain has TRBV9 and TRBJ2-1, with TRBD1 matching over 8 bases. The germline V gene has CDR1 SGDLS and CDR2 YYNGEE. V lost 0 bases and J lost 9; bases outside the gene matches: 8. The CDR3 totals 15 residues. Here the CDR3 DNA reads TGTGCCAGCAGCGTAGAGGGCAGGGGGCTAGGTGAGCAGTTCTTC. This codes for CASSVEGRGLGEQFF.

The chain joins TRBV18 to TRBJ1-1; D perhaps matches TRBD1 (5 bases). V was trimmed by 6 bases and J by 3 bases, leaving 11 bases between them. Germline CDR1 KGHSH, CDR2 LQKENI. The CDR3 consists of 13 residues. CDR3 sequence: CASSEGRYTEAFF. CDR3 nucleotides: TGTGCCAGCTCGGAGGGACGGTACACTGAAGCTTTCTTT. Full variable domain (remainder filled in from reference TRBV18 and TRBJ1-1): NAGVMQNPRHLVRRRGQEARLRCSPMKGHSHVYWYRQLPEEGLKFMVYLQKENIIDESGMPKERFSAEFPKEGPSILRIQQVVRGDSAAYFCASSEGRYTEAFFGQGTRLTVV.

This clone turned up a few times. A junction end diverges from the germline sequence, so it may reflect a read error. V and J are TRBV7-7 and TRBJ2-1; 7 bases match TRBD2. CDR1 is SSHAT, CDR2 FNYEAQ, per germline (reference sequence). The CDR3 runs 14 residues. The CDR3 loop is CASSPGLDYNEQFF. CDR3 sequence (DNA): TGTGCTAGCAGCCCTGGACTAGACTACAATGAGCAGTTCTTC.

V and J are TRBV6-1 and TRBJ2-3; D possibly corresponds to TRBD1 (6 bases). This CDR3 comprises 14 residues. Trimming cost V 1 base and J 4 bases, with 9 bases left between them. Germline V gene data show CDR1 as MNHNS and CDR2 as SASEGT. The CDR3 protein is CASSEEAGADTQYF. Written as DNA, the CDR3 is TGTGCCAGCAGTGAAGAGGCAGGGGCAGATACGCAGTATTTT.

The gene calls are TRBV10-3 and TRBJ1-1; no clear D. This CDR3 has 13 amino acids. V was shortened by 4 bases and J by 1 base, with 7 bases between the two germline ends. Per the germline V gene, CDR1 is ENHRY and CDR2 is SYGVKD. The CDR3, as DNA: TGTGCCATCAGTGGGACGGGGAACACTGAAGCTTTCTTT. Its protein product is CAISGTGNTEAFF.

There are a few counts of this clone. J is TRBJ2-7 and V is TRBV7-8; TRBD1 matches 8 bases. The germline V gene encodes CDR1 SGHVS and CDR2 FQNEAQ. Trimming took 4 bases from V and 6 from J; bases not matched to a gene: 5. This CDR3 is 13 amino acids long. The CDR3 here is CASSSWTGFEQYF. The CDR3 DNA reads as TGTGCCAGCAGCTCATGGACAGGGTTCGAGCAGTACTTC.

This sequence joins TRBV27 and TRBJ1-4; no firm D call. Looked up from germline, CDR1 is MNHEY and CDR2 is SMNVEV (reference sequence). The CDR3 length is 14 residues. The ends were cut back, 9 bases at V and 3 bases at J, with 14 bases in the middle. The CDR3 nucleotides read TGTGCCAGTCAAAAGATGGCTTCTAATGAAAAACTGTTTTTT. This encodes CASQKMASNEKLFF.

The CDR3 spells CASRTSGASTDTQYF. CDR3 DNA: TGTGCCAGCCGTACTAGCGGGGCTAGCACAGATACGCAGTATTTT. V and J are TRBV6-6 and TRBJ2-3; TRBD2 matches 10 bases. J gave up 0 bases and V 8 bases, and 5 bases lay outside the gene matches. Germline CDR1 reads MNHNY; CDR2 reads SVGAGI (reference sequence). This CDR3 spans 15 amino acids.

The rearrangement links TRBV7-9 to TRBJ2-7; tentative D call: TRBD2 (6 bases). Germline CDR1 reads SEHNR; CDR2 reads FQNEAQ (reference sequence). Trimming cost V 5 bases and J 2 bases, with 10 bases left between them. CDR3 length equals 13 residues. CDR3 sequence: CASSLRRAYEQYF. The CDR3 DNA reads TGTGCCAGCAGCCTCCGGAGGGCCTACGAGCAGTACTTC.

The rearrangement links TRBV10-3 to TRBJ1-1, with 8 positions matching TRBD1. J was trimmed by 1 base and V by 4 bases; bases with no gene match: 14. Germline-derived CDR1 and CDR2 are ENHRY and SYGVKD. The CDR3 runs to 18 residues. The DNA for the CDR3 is TGTGCCATCAGTGGGGGCAGGACAGGGCCCTCCGGGAACACTGAAGCTTTCTTT. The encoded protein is CAISGGRTGPSGNTEAFF.

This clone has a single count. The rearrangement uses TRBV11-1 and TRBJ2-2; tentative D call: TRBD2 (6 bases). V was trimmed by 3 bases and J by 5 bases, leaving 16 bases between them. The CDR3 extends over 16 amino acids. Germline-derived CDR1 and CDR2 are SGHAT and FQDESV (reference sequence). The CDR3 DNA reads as TGTGCCAGCAGCTTTTGGAGGGCAGCGAGTACCGGGGAGCTGTTTTTT. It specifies CASSFWRAASTGELFF.

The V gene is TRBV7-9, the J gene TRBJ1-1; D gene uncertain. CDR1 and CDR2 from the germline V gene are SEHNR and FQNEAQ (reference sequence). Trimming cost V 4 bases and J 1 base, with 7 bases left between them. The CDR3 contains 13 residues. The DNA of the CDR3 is TGTGCCAGCAGCTCCCTGGGGAACACTGAAGCTTTCTTT. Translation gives CASSSLGNTEAFF.

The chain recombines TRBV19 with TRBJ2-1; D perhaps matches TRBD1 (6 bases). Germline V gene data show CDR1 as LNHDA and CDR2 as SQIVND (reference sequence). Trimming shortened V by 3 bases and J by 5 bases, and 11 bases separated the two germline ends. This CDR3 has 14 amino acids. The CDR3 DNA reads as TGTGCCAGTAGTATGGGGTACAGGGACAATGAGCAGTTCTTC. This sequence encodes CASSMGYRDNEQFF.

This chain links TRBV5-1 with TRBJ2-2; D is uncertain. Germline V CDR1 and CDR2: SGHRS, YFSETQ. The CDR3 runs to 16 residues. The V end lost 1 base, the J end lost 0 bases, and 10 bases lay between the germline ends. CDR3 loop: CASSLYGAANTGELFF. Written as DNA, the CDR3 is TGCGCCAGCAGCTTGTATGGAGCCGCGAACACCGGGGAGCTGTTTTTT.

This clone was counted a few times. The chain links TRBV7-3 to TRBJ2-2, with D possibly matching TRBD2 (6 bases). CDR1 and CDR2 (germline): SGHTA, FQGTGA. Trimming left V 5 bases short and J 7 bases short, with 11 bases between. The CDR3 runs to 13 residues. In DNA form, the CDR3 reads TGTGCCAGCAGCGCTAGCGAGGGCGGGGAGCTGTTTTTT. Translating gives CASSASEGGELFF.

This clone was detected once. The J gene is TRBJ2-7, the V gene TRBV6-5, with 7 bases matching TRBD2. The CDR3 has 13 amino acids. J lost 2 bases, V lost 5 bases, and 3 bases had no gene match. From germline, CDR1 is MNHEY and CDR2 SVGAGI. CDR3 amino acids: CASSSGVTYEQYF. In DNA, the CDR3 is TGTGCCAGCAGTAGCGGGGTCACCTACGAGCAGTACTTC.

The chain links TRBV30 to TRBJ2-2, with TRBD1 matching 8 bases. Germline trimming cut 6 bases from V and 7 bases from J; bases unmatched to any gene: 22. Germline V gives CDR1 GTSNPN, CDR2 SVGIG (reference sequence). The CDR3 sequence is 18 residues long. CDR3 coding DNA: TGTGCCTGCTTCCCGCCCCGGGGCAGGGGGCGCGGGGACGGGGAGCTGTTTTTT. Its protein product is CACFPPRGRGRGDGELFF.